Shown below are 10 T cell receptor beta chains from a single sample sequenced in a study of shared clonotypes between healthy human individuals. Method: immunoSEQ multiplex PCR; TCRdb's copy keeps in-frame clones and lacks some. The repertoire holds about 2.1 million clones, 93% seen once, with under 2% in the top ten. Naive CD8 cells lacked CD45RO and underwent positive selection for CCR7, leaving out terminally differentiated effector memory CD45RA+ cells. Sequencing input: naive CD8+ T cells from PBMCs. The source is a man younger than 35 in good health. Some clones in this sample may be carry-over from other donors' samples.

In this sample, this clone turned up a few times. The genes are TRBV7-9 and TRBJ1-2; D ambiguous. This CDR3 is 13 amino acids long. V shed 3 bases and J shed 3 bases, with 8 bases lying between them. The germline V gene has CDR1 SEHNR and CDR2 FQNEAQ (reference sequence). CDR3 residues: CASSFADDYGYTF. The CDR3 bases are TGTGCCAGCAGCTTCGCAGACGACTATGGCTACACCTTC.

This chain uses TRBV7-3 with TRBJ2-1; 9 bases are shared with TRBD2. V shed 4 bases and J 10 bases; nucleotides not matched to a gene: 11. The germline gives CDR1 SGHTA, CDR2 FQGTGA. The length of the CDR3 is 15 residues. The CDR3 is CASSYLAGPSGEQFF. The CDR3 DNA reads TGTGCCAGCAGCTATCTAGCGGGACCCTCGGGCGAGCAGTTCTTC.

The chain combines TRBV9 with TRBJ1-5; 9 bases line up with TRBD1. CDR3 length equals 15 residues. After removal of 4 bases from V and 7 bases from J, the junction contained 9 bases not matched to a gene. The germline V gene has CDR1 SGDLS and CDR2 YYNGEE. CDR3 loop: CASSSGQGTDQPQHF. The CDR3 DNA follows: TGTGCCAGCAGCTCCGGACAGGGGACGGACCAGCCCCAGCATTTT.

The rearrangement uses TRBV28 and TRBJ1-3; D unclear. V was shortened by 2 bases and J by 0 bases, with 5 bases between the two germline ends. CDR1 and CDR2 (germline): MDHEN, SYDVKM. The CDR3 consists of 14 residues. CDR3 nucleotide sequence: TGTGCCAGCAGTTTAGCCAGCTCTGGAAACACCATATATTTT. Its protein is CASSLASSGNTIYF.

V usage is TRBV28 and J usage is TRBJ1-5, with D unresolved. Per the germline V gene, CDR1 is MDHEN and CDR2 is SYDVKM. V was cut by 5 bases and J by 2 bases, with 13 bases left in between. This CDR3 has 15 residues. This CDR3 is CASSPALRGNQPQHF. For the CDR3, the DNA is TGTGCCAGCAGTCCAGCGTTAAGGGGCAATCAGCCCCAGCATTTT.

This sequence joins TRBV30 and TRBJ2-7; the match to TRBD1 covers 10 bases. V lost 3 bases, J lost 3 bases, and 5 bases stayed unmatched. The CDR3 totals 14 residues. Germline-derived CDR1 and CDR2 are GTSNPN and SVGIG (reference sequence). The CDR3 reads CAWSAGQGIYEQYF. In nucleotides, the CDR3 is TGTGCCTGGAGCGCGGGACAGGGGATCTACGAGCAGTACTTC.

The V gene is TRBV5-6, the J gene TRBJ2-2; TRBD2 might be the D (5 bases). CDR3 size: 16 residues. The germline V gene encodes CDR1 SGHDT and CDR2 YYEEEE. The V gene lost 3 bases and the J gene lost 3 bases, with 15 bases spanning the gap. CDR3: CASSYGGLGDTGELFF. CDR3 bases: TGTGCCAGCAGCTATGGCGGGCTAGGTGACACCGGGGAGCTGTTTTTT.

In this sample, this clone turned up a few times. V is TRBV5-8 and J is TRBJ1-1; D gene uncertain. Trimming took off 0 bases at V and 1 base at J, with 7 bases between the two ends. The CDR3 is 14 residues long. Germline assignment: CDR1 SGHTS and CDR2 YDEGEE. The CDR3 reads CASSLVRGNTEAFF. CDR3 coding DNA: TGTGCCAGCAGCTTGGTGCGGGGGAACACTGAAGCTTTCTTT.

The J gene is TRBJ1-5, the V gene TRBV5-6; D perhaps matches TRBD1 (5 bases). Germline V lookup: CDR1 SGHDT, CDR2 YYEEEE. V lost 3 bases to trimming and J lost 2 bases, with 12 bases between them. CDR3 length equals 15 residues. CDR3 protein: CASSSLGRGNQPQHF. In DNA, the CDR3 is TGTGCCAGCAGCTCCCTGGGCAGGGGCAATCAGCCCCAGCATTTT.

The chain uses TRBV5-4 and TRBJ1-2; tentative D call: TRBD1 (6 bases). Trimming left V 2 bases short and J 8 bases short, with 13 bases between. Germline V gene data show CDR1 as SGHNT and CDR2 as YYREEE (reference sequence). The CDR3 is 13 residues long. The CDR3 reads CASSFNRDRGYTF. The DNA of the CDR3 is TGTGCCAGCAGCTTTAACAGGGATAGAGGCTACACCTTC.